The clone carrying this T cell receptor beta chain has only a few counts. The target antigen is unknown. The sample comes from a study of cytomegalovirus exposure and HLA in healthy donors. The PCR used 60 Vbeta and 13 Jbeta primers. Sequencing was performed with immunoSEQ multiplex PCR; in TCRdb, only in-frame clones are kept and a portion is missing. This table has 140,000 to 150,000 clones, approximately 70% appearing once. V gave up 0 bases and J gave up 2 bases, with 10 bases separating them. The CDR3 loop spans 15 amino acids. Looked up from germline, CDR1 is SGHRS and CDR2 is YFSETQ. Notes on the study in general: The investigators catalogued some 160 TCR beta chains as cytomegalovirus-associated. Indistinguishable V segments, including TRBV6-2 and TRBV6-3, were excluded.

This chain connects TRBV5-1 to TRBJ2-3; unclear D gene. The material sequenced was PBMCs. This clonotype was sampled from a woman between 55 and 75 years old in good health and CMV-seropositive. CDR3: CASSLEASTTDTQYF. The CDR3 DNA is TGCGCCAGCAGCTTGGAAGCGTCGACCACAGATACGCAGTATTTT.